What follows are 32 T cell receptor beta chains derived from one specimen sequenced in a study of T cell changes during pregnancy in multiple sclerosis. Profiled with immunoSEQ multiplex PCR; TCRdb holds only in-frame clones, not every one. In the table there are tens of thousands of clones, around 89% of which are singletons. The sequences come from CD4+ T cells from peripheral blood mononuclear cells, collected in the first trimester of pregnancy. Receptor source: a female donor with multiple sclerosis, enrolled in a pregnancy study.

The rearrangement joins TRBV7-8 to TRBJ2-7; D unresolved. Germline CDR1 reads SGHVS; CDR2 reads FQNEAQ. Trimming shortened V by 5 bases and J by 2 bases, and 10 bases separated the two germline ends. The CDR3 consists of 13 residues. CDR3 bases: TGTGCCAGCAGCCAAGCTACCCCCTACGAGCAGTACTTC. Translating it yields CASSQATPYEQYF. Full variable domain (rest looked up from reference TRBV7-8 and TRBJ2-7): GAGVSQSPRYKVAKRGQDVALRCDPISGHVSLFWYQQALGQGPEFLTYFQNEAQLDKSGLPSDRFFAERPEGSVSTLKIQRTQQEDSAVYLCASSQATPYEQYFGPGTRLTVT.

The chain employs TRBV19 and TRBJ1-6; D unclear. In germline, CDR1 is LNHDA, CDR2 SQIVND (reference sequence). Trimming removed 2 bases from V and 8 bases from J, with 13 bases in between. This CDR3 comprises 15 residues. The CDR3: CASSIQADTDSPLHF. The DNA of the CDR3 is TGTGCCAGTAGTATACAGGCCGATACGGATTCACCCCTCCACTTT.

This chain connects TRBV6-6 to TRBJ2-7; D is perhaps TRBD2 (7 bases). Germline CDR1 and CDR2: MNHNY and SVGAGI (reference sequence). V was shortened by 6 bases and J by 3 bases, with 18 bases between the two germline ends. This CDR3 is 15 amino acids long. The CDR3 region has the DNA TGTGCCAGCAGGGCCGGGGGGCAGTCCATCTACGAGCAGTACTTC. Its protein product is CASRAGGQSIYEQYF.

The chain is built from TRBV7-9 and TRBJ2-7; D gene uncertain. CDR3 length equals 12 residues. The germline V gene has CDR1 SEHNR and CDR2 FQNEAQ (reference sequence). The V end lost 5 bases, the J end lost 5 bases, and 10 bases lay between the germline ends. CDR3 region: CASSQTNNEQYF. The CDR3 DNA reads as TGTGCCAGCAGCCAAACCAACAACGAGCAGTACTTC.

The rearrangement uses TRBV6-1 and TRBJ2-7, with D possibly being TRBD1 (6 bases). V was clipped by 3 bases and J by 6 bases, with 12 bases between them. Per germline, CDR1 MNHNS and CDR2 SASEGT. The CDR3 consists of 13 residues. CDR3 residues: CASSDSGTREQYF. The CDR3 DNA sequence: TGTGCCAGCAGTGATTCCGGGACACGCGAGCAGTACTTC.

V and J are TRBV28 and TRBJ1-2; D is possibly TRBD1 (6 bases). Per germline, CDR1 MDHEN and CDR2 SYDVKM. The CDR3 totals 15 residues. Trimming cost V 7 bases and J 6 bases, with 21 bases left between them. The CDR3 sequence is CASTPLRGGANGYTF. CDR3 sequence (DNA): TGTGCCAGCACCCCACTCCGGGGGGGGGCAAATGGCTACACCTTC.

The V gene is TRBV5-1, the J gene TRBJ1-4; TRBD1 matches 9 bases. The CDR3 sequence is 16 residues long. Germline values: CDR1 SGHRS, CDR2 YFSETQ. With V trimmed by 0 bases and J by 8 bases, 8 bases remained unmatched. The CDR3 DNA sequence: TGCGCCAGCAGCTTGGCCTTGGACAGGGGTTGGGAAAAACTGTTTTTT. It codes for CASSLALDRGWEKLFF.

The rearrangement uses TRBV7-3 and TRBJ1-1; 7 bases match TRBD1. V was clipped by 5 bases and J by 5 bases; unmatched bases: 8. This CDR3 region has 14 residues. Germline V CDR1 and CDR2: SGHTA, FQGTGA. This chain's CDR3 is CASSPTGAGTEAFF. DNA of the CDR3: TGTGCCAGCAGCCCAACAGGGGCTGGAACTGAAGCTTTCTTT.

The chain combines TRBV5-1 with TRBJ2-1, with TRBD2 matching 13 bases. The V and J ends lost 4 bases and 6 bases, in that order; junction bases with no gene match: 10. Germline V gene sequence: CDR1 SGHRS, CDR2 YFSETQ. There are 17 residues in the CDR3. In DNA, the CDR3 is TGCGCCAGCAGCCCCAATCCGGGACTAGCGGGACGCAATGAGCAGTTCTTC. It encodes CASSPNPGLAGRNEQFF.

The chain couples TRBV15 to TRBJ2-1, with TRBD2 as a possible D gene (5 bases). The CDR3 is 14 amino acids. Germline values: CDR1 LNHNV, CDR2 YYDKDF (reference sequence). V was pared by 6 bases and J by 6 bases, with 15 bases between. For the CDR3, the DNA is TGTGCCACCAGTTCGCCGGGGTCGGGCAATGAGCAGTTCTTC. It specifies CATSSPGSGNEQFF. Full variable domain (outside the CDR3, taken from reference TRBV15 and TRBJ2-1): DAMVIQNPRYQVTQFGKPVTLSCSQTLNHNVMYWYQQKSSQAPKLLFHYYDKDFNNEADTPDNFQSRRPNTSFCFLDIRSPGLGDTAMYLCATSSPGSGNEQFFGPGTRLTVL.

The chain is built from TRBV10-3 and TRBJ2-7; a possible D gene is TRBD2 (5 bases). Germline CDR1 and CDR2: ENHRY and SYGVKD. V lost 0 bases to trimming and J lost 8 bases, with 17 bases between them. This CDR3 has 15 residues. Here the CDR3 reads CAISESVGGSGQQYF. The CDR3 coding sequence is TGTGCCATCAGTGAGTCTGTCGGCGGGTCGGGTCAGCAGTACTTC.

To note about this clone: One end of the junction does not line up with germline, which may come from a read error. This chain links TRBV5-1 with TRBJ2-7; 8 bases line up with TRBD1. The germline V gene encodes CDR1 SGHRS and CDR2 YFSETQ. The CDR3 runs to 14 residues. The CDR3: CASSFDPGTGVKDF. CDR3 DNA sequence: TGCGCCAGCAGCTTTGACCCAGGGACAGGAGTTAAGGACTTC.

The chain is built from TRBV6-1 and TRBJ1-3; D gene ambiguous. The CDR3 sequence is 14 residues long. Deletions cut 6 bases from V and 0 bases from J, with 9 bases between. The germline V gene encodes CDR1 MNHNS and CDR2 SASEGT. For the CDR3, the DNA is TGTGCCAGCAGGATCGGTTTCTCTGGAAACACCATATATTTT. This codes for CASRIGFSGNTIYF.

The chain carries TRBV6-6 and TRBJ1-1; TRBD1 matches 7 bases. Germline assignment: CDR1 MNHNY and CDR2 SVGAGI (reference sequence). With 4 bases clipped from V and 8 bases from J, the junction kept 10 bases outside the gene matches. This CDR3 region has 14 residues. CDR3 DNA: TGTGCCAGCAGTTCCAACCCATACAGGGGAGAAGCTTTCTTT. Amino acid sequence: CASSSNPYRGEAFF.

This clone was seen a single time. The chain is built from TRBV29-1 and TRBJ2-1, with 10 bases identical to TRBD2. Germline V lookup: CDR1 SQVTM, CDR2 ANQGSEA. Trimming at V came to 6 bases and at J to 8 bases, leaving 10 bases not matched to a gene. There are 14 residues in the CDR3. The CDR3 sequence: CSVALAGARHEQFF. In DNA form, the CDR3 reads TGCAGCGTCGCCCTAGCGGGGGCGCGGCATGAGCAGTTCTTC.

The genes are TRBV5-6 and TRBJ2-1; 7 bases are a match to TRBD1. V was pared by 4 bases and J by 0 bases, with 16 bases of the junction left unmatched. Germline V lookup: CDR1 SGHDT, CDR2 YYEEEE. The CDR3 is made up of 19 amino acids. The CDR3 coding sequence is TGTGCCAGCAGCCGCCGAGGGATTAGGGGACAGAGCTCCTACAATGAGCAGTTCTTC. It encodes CASSRRGIRGQSSYNEQFF.

This chain joins TRBV19 and TRBJ1-1; TRBD1 is a possible D gene (5 bases). CDR3 length equals 13 residues. Germline CDR1 is LNHDA and CDR2 is SQIVND (reference sequence). The V end lost 6 bases, the J end lost 0 bases, and 8 bases lay between the germline ends. CDR3 protein: CASRDTVNTEAFF. CDR3 sequence (DNA): TGTGCCAGTAGGGACACCGTGAACACTGAAGCTTTCTTT. The full variable domain, with the rest looked up from reference TRBV19 and TRBJ1-1, is DGGITQSPKYLFRKEGQNVTLSCEQNLNHDAMYWYRQDPGQGLRLIYYSQIVNDFQKGDIAEGYSVSREKKESFPLTVTSAQKNPTAFYLCASRDTVNTEAFFGQGTRLTVV.

The chain has TRBV19 and TRBJ2-4, with 7 bases identical to TRBD1. The germline V gene encodes CDR1 LNHDA and CDR2 SQIVND (reference sequence). The CDR3 runs to 15 residues. V dropped 6 bases and J dropped 0; count of bases not matched to a gene: 5. This CDR3 reads CASRDRVLAKNIQYF. In DNA, the CDR3 is TGTGCCAGTAGAGACAGGGTACTAGCCAAAAACATTCAGTACTTC.

The rearrangement uses TRBV7-3 and TRBJ2-2; the D gene is possibly TRBD1 (7 bases). The CDR3 has 15 amino acids. V was clipped by 5 bases and J by 4 bases, with 14 bases between them. Germline loops: CDR1 SGHTA, CDR2 FQGTGA. CDR3 in amino acids: CASSPRQGGTGELFF. DNA for the CDR3: TGTGCCAGCAGCCCCCGACAGGGAGGCACCGGGGAGCTGTTTTTT.

The chain employs TRBV30 and TRBJ1-3, with a weak D call TRBD1 (5 bases). Per the germline V gene, CDR1 is GTSNPN and CDR2 is SVGIG (reference sequence). The V and J ends lost 3 bases and 3 bases respectively, with 12 bases between them. The length of the CDR3 is 14 residues. The CDR3 protein is CAWSAGRDGNTIYF. CDR3 nucleotides: TGTGCCTGGAGCGCGGGGCGGGATGGAAACACCATATATTTT.

V and J are TRBV7-3 and TRBJ2-2, with TRBD1 as a possible D gene (6 bases). The CDR3 extends over 17 amino acids. Germline V gene lookup returns CDR1 SGHTA and CDR2 FQGTGA. V gave up 5 bases and J gave up 5 bases, with 21 bases separating them. CDR3 nucleotides: TGTGCCAGCAGCACCTCTCAGGGGATGGGGGCTACCGGGGAGCTGTTTTTT. Amino acids: CASSTSQGMGATGELFF.

This chain uses TRBV19 with TRBJ2-5, with 7 bases lining up with TRBD2. Germline assignment: CDR1 LNHDA and CDR2 SQIVND (reference sequence). After removal of 5 bases from V and 4 bases from J, the junction contained 10 bases not matched to a gene. The CDR3 is 15 residues long. As DNA, the CDR3 is TGTGCCAGTAGTCCCCAAGAAGCGGGGAGAGAGACCCAGTACTTC. Translation gives CASSPQEAGRETQYF.

The rearrangement uses TRBV5-1 and TRBJ1-4, with TRBD1 identical over 7 bases. This CDR3 contains 16 residues. Germline CDR1 reads SGHRS; CDR2 reads YFSETQ. V lost 2 bases, J lost 3 bases, and 7 bases stayed unmatched. The CDR3 bases are TGCGCCAGCAGCTTTACCACAGGGGTAGCTAATGAAAAACTGTTTTTT. Its translation is CASSFTTGVANEKLFF.

This sequence joins TRBV5-1 and TRBJ1-1, with a weak D call TRBD1 (6 bases). Germline V gene sequence: CDR1 SGHRS, CDR2 YFSETQ. Trimming cost V 4 bases and J 1 base, with 11 bases left between them. The CDR3 is 14 residues long. The CDR3, as DNA: TGCGCCAGCAGCAGGACAGCTTCGAACACTGAAGCTTTCTTT. Its protein product is CASSRTASNTEAFF.

This sequence joins TRBV2 and TRBJ2-5; 8 positions match TRBD2. J lost 5 bases, V lost 11 bases, and 10 bases had no gene match. The CDR3 spans 13 residues. Germline V gene sequence: CDR1 SNHLY, CDR2 FYNNEI. As DNA, the CDR3 is TGTGCCGGGCGGGGGGACGGGGCCGAGACCCAGTACTTC. Its protein product is CAGRGDGAETQYF.

The V and J genes are TRBV4-1 and TRBJ1-3; maybe TRBD1 (5 bases). This CDR3 has 15 residues. Trimming cost V 5 bases and J 0 bases, with 11 bases left between them. The germline V gene encodes CDR1 MGHRA and CDR2 YSYEKL. The CDR3 here is CASSGDSYSGNTIYF. The CDR3 DNA reads TGCGCCAGCAGCGGCGACAGCTACTCTGGAAACACCATATATTTT.

The genes are TRBV7-6 and TRBJ2-1; TRBD2 matches at 9 bases. J gave up 4 bases and V 3 bases, and 1 base lay outside the gene matches. This CDR3 spans 14 amino acids. The V gene's germline CDR1 is SGHVS and CDR2 FNYEAQ. The CDR3 nucleotides are TGTGCCAGCAGCTTGGGACTAGCTTACAATGAGCAGTTCTTC. Translation: CASSLGLAYNEQFF. The full variable domain, its missing parts supplied by reference TRBV7-6 and TRBJ2-1, is GAGVSQSPRYKVTKRGQDVALRCDPISGHVSLYWYRQALGQGPEFLTYFNYEAQQDKSGLPNDRFSAERPEGSISTLTIQRTEQRDSAMYRCASSLGLAYNEQFFGPGTRLTVL.

V usage is TRBV9 and J usage is TRBJ1-5; 8 positions match TRBD1. The junction had 4 bases not matched to a gene; V was cut back by 2 bases and J by 3 bases. CDR3 length: 15 amino acids. CDR1 and CDR2 from the germline V gene are SGDLS and YYNGEE. CDR3 residues: CASSVGQGDNQPQHF. CDR3 nucleotides: TGTGCCAGCAGCGTTGGACAGGGTGACAATCAGCCCCAGCATTTT.

The chain couples TRBV5-1 to TRBJ2-1, with 10 bases matching TRBD1. The CDR3 is made up of 16 amino acids. Germline CDR1 SGHRS, CDR2 YFSETQ. With V trimmed by 4 bases and J by 2 bases, 6 bases remained unmatched. The CDR3 spells CASSQGDRGPYNEQFF. CDR3 sequence (DNA): TGCGCCAGCAGCCAAGGGGACAGGGGACCCTACAATGAGCAGTTCTTC.

The chain links TRBV10-3 to TRBJ2-1, with TRBD2 as a possible D gene (5 bases). The CDR3 runs 18 residues. Per the germline V gene, CDR1 is ENHRY and CDR2 is SYGVKD. V lost 4 bases to trimming and J lost 0 bases, with 19 bases between them. The DNA of the CDR3 is TGTGCCATCAGTGGGACTCTAAAAGACGGGTACTCCTACAATGAGCAGTTCTTC. This translates into CAISGTLKDGYSYNEQFF.

The J gene is TRBJ1-4, the V gene TRBV28; possible D gene TRBD1, 5 bases. This CDR3 is built from 14 residues. In germline, CDR1 is MDHEN, CDR2 SYDVKM. Trimming took off 10 bases at V and 4 bases at J, with 16 bases between the two ends. CDR3 bases: TGTGCCACCACACCTACGGGGGGTAATGAAAAACTGTTTTTT. Its translation: CATTPTGGNEKLFF.

In its sample, this clone was seen a few times. The genes are TRBV14 and TRBJ1-1; D not certain. Germline loops: CDR1 SGHDN, CDR2 FVKESK. V lost 0 bases, J lost 7 bases, and 12 bases lay in between. The length of the CDR3 is 14 residues. The CDR3: CASSQDFGPVEAFF. The CDR3 bases are TGTGCCAGCAGCCAAGATTTTGGGCCGGTTGAAGCTTTCTTT.